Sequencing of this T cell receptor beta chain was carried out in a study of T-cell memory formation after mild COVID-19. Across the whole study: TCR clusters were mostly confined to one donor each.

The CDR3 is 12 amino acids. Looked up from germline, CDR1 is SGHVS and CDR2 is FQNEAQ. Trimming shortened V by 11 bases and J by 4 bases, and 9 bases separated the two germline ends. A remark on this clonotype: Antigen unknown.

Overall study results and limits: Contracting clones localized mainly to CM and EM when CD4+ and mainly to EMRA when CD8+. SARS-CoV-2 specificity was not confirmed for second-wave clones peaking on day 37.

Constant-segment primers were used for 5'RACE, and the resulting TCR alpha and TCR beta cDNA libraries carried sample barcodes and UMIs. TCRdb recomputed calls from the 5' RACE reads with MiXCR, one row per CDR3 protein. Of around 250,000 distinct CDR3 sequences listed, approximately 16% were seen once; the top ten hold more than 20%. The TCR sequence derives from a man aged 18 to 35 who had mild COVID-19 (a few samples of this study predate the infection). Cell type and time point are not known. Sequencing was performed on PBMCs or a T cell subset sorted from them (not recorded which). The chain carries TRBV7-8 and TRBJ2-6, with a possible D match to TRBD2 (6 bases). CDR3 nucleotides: TGTGCCGGAGGGGTAGGGGCCAACGTCCTGACTTTC. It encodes CAGGVGANVLTF.